This TCR beta chain was sequenced in a study of a mutant IDH1 vaccine in newly diagnosed glioma. As for the study in general: Treated individuals were about 62% male and about 38% female, averaging roughly 38 years of age. Beforehand, treatment had been radiotherapy, temozolomide, or both; the majority received both.

Regarding this clone: What it recognizes is unknown.

Study-wide results and limits: Shifts in the top peripheral T cell clonotypes seemed unrelated to pseudoprogression. Vaccine-induced immune responses were detected in around 93% of patients.

The time point is: week 5, during vaccination. The investigators gave 300 ug of mutant IDH1 20-mer peptide in each vaccine dose, together with topical imiquimod. The repertoire was sequenced with immunoSEQ multiplex PCR; TCRdb's copy has only in-frame clones and lacks some. The sample lists approximately 51,000 clones; over 75% were seen once. Sequencing used PBMCs, obtained from a glioma patient whose treatment included an IDH1 peptide vaccine. The receptor was isolated from a woman aged 40 to 50 with glioma.

CDR3 in DNA: TGTGCCAGCAGTGAATCGGCGGGGCGTCGGGGGTCCTACAATGAGCAGTTCTTC. Residues: CASSESAGRRGSYNEQFF. The chain carries TRBV6-1 and TRBJ2-1; tentatively, D is TRBD2 (6 bases). Germline CDR1 MNHNS, CDR2 SASEGT. V gave up 2 bases and J gave up 1 base, with 18 bases separating them. There are 18 residues in the CDR3.